This T cell receptor (beta chain) was captured by sequencing in a study of regulatory T cells in long-lasting Graves disease. CDR3 regions were amplified by Arm-PCR using iRepertoire HTBI primers to build TCR beta libraries. TCRdb ran MiXCR on the multiplex PCR reads and lists one entry per CDR3 protein. The sample holds a few hundred thousand distinct CDR3 sequences, around 16% seen once. Specified time point: newly diagnosed GD, antithyroid drugs for less than 3 months. RNA extracted from PBMCs served as the sequencing template. Germline V gives CDR1 SGHRS, CDR2 YFSETQ. The CDR3 has 13 residues. V was trimmed by 3 bases and J by 1 base, leaving 7 bases between them. A few counts support this clonotype. The sample also formed part of further work on T cells in Graves' hyperthyroidism and ophthalmopathy. That source adds: Every diagnosis used clinical symptoms, serum thyroxine and TRAb, thyroid ultrasound and orbital computed tomography.

The clonotype comes from a woman aged 18-29 years with Graves disease. Specimen: peripheral blood mononuclear cells (PBMCs), collected at new diagnosis, from a patient treated with antithyroid drugs. The V gene is TRBV5-1, the J gene TRBJ2-5; possibly TRBD2 for D (5 bases). CDR3 nucleotide sequence: TGCGCCAGCAGCTATGGGAGCCAAGAGACCCAGTACTTC. Protein sequence: CASSYGSQETQYF.